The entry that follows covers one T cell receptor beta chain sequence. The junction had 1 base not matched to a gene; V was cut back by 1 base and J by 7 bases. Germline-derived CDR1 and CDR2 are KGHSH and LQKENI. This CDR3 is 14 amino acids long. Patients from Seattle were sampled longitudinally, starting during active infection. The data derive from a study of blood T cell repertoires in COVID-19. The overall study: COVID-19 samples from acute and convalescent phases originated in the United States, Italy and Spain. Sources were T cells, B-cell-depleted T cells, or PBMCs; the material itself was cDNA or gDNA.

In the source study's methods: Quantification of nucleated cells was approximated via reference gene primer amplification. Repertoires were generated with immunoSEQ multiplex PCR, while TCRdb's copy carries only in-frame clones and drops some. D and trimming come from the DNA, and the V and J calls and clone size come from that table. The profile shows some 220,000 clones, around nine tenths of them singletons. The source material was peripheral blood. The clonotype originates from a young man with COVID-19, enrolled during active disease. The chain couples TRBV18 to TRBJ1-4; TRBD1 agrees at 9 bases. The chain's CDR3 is CASSPLQGAEKLFF. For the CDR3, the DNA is TGTGCCAGCTCACCACTACAGGGGGCTGAAAAACTGTTTTTT.